Listed here are 30 T cell receptor beta chains from one sample, sequenced in a study of blood T cells in healthy people across ages. Together with a sample-barcoded 5' primer, a J-beta primer mix was included in a second PCR lasting roughly 6 to 12 cycles. TCRdb reprocessed the 5' RACE reads via MiXCR and lists one record per CDR3 protein. The sample lists approximately 1.5 million distinct CDR3 sequences, roughly 32% seen once, with approximately 10% in the top ten. The sample consisted of blood. These receptors were collected from a woman in her twenties or thirties in good health.

The V call is TRBV30, the J call TRBJ2-7, with D uncertain. The V end lost 3 bases, the J end lost 2 bases, and 14 bases lay between the germline ends. This CDR3 has 14 residues. Germline V gene data show CDR1 as GTSNPN and CDR2 as SVGIG (reference sequence). CDR3 coding DNA: TGTGCCTGGAGACCCGGGCCATACGCCTACGAGCAGTACTTC. This sequence encodes CAWRPGPYAYEQYF.

This clonotype was seen repeatedly, ten times or more. This CDR3 reads CASSLLMGLKNNEQFF. As DNA, the CDR3 is TGTGCCAGCAGCTTATTGATGGGACTCAAGAACAATGAGCAGTTCTTC. The rearrangement joins TRBV7-3 to TRBJ2-1, with TRBD2 as a possible D gene (6 bases). Germline V gene sequence: CDR1 SGHTA, CDR2 FQGTGA. The CDR3 consists of 16 residues. V gave up 2 bases and J gave up 5 bases, with 16 bases separating them.

This chain uses TRBV3-1 with TRBJ2-7, with 9 bases aligning to TRBD1. CDR1 and CDR2 (germline): LGHDT, YNNKEL (reference sequence). The J segment lost 5 bases and the V segment lost 3 bases, leaving 11 bases of the junction unmatched. The CDR3 is 16 residues long. CDR3: CASSHGPGTGSHEQYF. The CDR3 DNA follows: TGTGCCAGCAGCCACGGACCCGGGACAGGGTCTCACGAGCAGTACTTC.

This clonotype has a handful of counts. The chain joins TRBV20-1 to TRBJ1-4; TRBD1 agrees at 7 bases. J was trimmed by 7 bases and V by 5 bases; bases with no gene match: 7. This CDR3 has 13 residues. CDR1 is DFQATT and CDR2 is SNEGSKA in the germline V gene (reference sequence). Written as DNA, the CDR3 is TGCAGTGCTGCGAGGGGGCCTGGTGAAAAACTGTTTTTT. Encoded protein: CSAARGPGEKLFF.

The V and J genes are TRBV21-1 and TRBJ2-1; TRBD2 was called by the table and not checked on the DNA. TRBV21-1 is annotated as a pseudogene. This CDR3 has 17 amino acids. For the CDR3, the DNA is TGTGCCAGCAGCAAAAAAGCTAGCTTCGGGCCATACAATGAGCAGTTCTTC. Encoded protein: CASSKKASFGPYNEQFF.

A few counts support this clonotype. The chain recombines TRBV9 with TRBJ2-1; D call uncertain. Germline-derived CDR1 and CDR2 are SGDLS and YYNGEE. V lost 0 bases, J lost 4 bases, and 11 bases lay in between. CDR3 length: 15 residues. The CDR3 sequence: CASSVAGDLYNEQFF. CDR3 nucleotides: TGTGCCAGCAGCGTAGCTGGAGACTTGTACAATGAGCAGTTCTTC. Together with reference TRBV9 and TRBJ2-1, the CDR3 gives the full variable domain: DSGVTQTPKHLITATGQRVTLRCSPRSGDLSVYWYQQSLDQGLQFLIQYYNGEERAKGNILERFSAQQFPDLHSELNLSSLELGDSALYFCASSVAGDLYNEQFFGPGTRLTVL.

This clonotype appeared a single time. A much larger clone differs from this one at a single base, so this may be a read error. The genes are TRBV20-1 and TRBJ2-1, with TRBD2 matching 7 bases. CDR1 DFQATT and CDR2 SNEGSKA come from the germline V gene (reference sequence). The CDR3 consists of 13 residues. The chain's CDR3 is CRAQRGVDNEQFF. The DNA of the CDR3 is TGCAGGGCTCAGCGGGGAGTGGACAATGAGCAGTTCTTC.

This clonotype came up once. A much larger clonotype is one base distant, so this may be a read error. The gene calls are TRBV12-3 or TRBV12-4 and TRBJ1-5, with TRBD1 matching over 8 bases. V gave up 5 bases and J gave up 3 bases; unmatched junction bases: 3. This CDR3 is built from 14 residues. The CDR3 here is CASSGTGYNQPQHF. The CDR3 nucleotides are TGTGCCAGCAGTGGGACAGGATACAATCAGCCCCAGCATTTT.

This clonotype was counted only a few times. Written as DNA, the CDR3 is TGCAGCGTTGAGAGGACAGGGGGCGCAGATACGCAGTATTTT. Protein: CSVERTGGADTQYF. The rearrangement joins TRBV29-1 to TRBJ2-3; 11 bases match TRBD1. After removal of 3 bases from V and 4 bases from J, the junction contained 3 bases not matched to a gene. This CDR3 is built from 14 residues. CDR1 SQVTM and CDR2 ANQGSEA come from the germline V gene.

The chain combines TRBV5-5 with TRBJ2-1; 7 bases map to TRBD1. The CDR3 is made up of 15 amino acids. V lost 0 bases and J lost 5; bases outside the gene matches: 5. Germline V gives CDR1 SGHKS, CDR2 YYEKEE (reference sequence). The CDR3 here is CASSLDSQGDNEQFF. The CDR3 region has the DNA TGTGCCAGCAGCTTGGACTCCCAGGGGGACAATGAGCAGTTCTTC.

The genes are TRBV20-1 and TRBJ2-3, with TRBD2 as a possible D gene (5 bases). This CDR3 contains 14 residues. Deletions cut 3 bases from V and 1 base from J, with 11 bases between. The V gene's germline CDR1 is DFQATT and CDR2 SNEGSKA (reference sequence). The CDR3 protein is CSARGVGRTDTQYF. The CDR3 nucleotides are TGCAGTGCTAGGGGAGTAGGACGCACAGATACGCAGTATTTT.

A few counts support this clonotype. This chain links TRBV13 with TRBJ2-5, with 8 nucleotides matching TRBD2. In germline, CDR1 is PRHDT, CDR2 FYEKMQ (reference sequence). V shed 0 bases, J shed 1 base, and the junction held 7 bases outside the gene matches. This CDR3 has 17 residues. The CDR3 DNA sequence: TGTGCCAGCAGCTTAGGATCGGCGGGGGGATCCCAAGAGACCCAGTACTTC. Translation: CASSLGSAGGSQETQYF.

The CDR3 DNA is TGTGCCAGCAGCCAAGGGGGGAACAGGGGTACAGATACGCAGTATTTT. Encoded protein: CASSQGGNRGTDTQYF. This rearrangement joins TRBV3-1 to TRBJ2-3; 7 positions agree with TRBD1. V lost 1 base and J lost 3; bases outside the gene matches: 7. Germline loops: CDR1 LGHDT, CDR2 YNNKEL (reference sequence). The CDR3 covers 16 residues.

The chain carries TRBV6-5 and TRBJ1-5; 9 positions agree with TRBD1. V lost 5 bases and J lost 7; bases outside the gene matches: 9. CDR1 and CDR2 from the germline V gene are MNHEY and SVGAGI. The CDR3 consists of 15 residues. CDR3 in amino acids: CASSTGQGSGQPQHF. CDR3 DNA sequence: TGTGCCAGCAGTACCGGACAGGGGTCAGGACAGCCCCAGCATTTT.

This chain uses TRBV2 with TRBJ2-5; TRBD1 matches 12 bases. The J call may be wrong; the DNA end is better matched by TRBJ2-7. The germline V gene has CDR1 SNHLY and CDR2 FYNNEI. The CDR3 length is 15 residues. The CDR3 region is CASRNSPGQGAEQYF. CDR3 nucleotides: TGTGCCAGCAGGAACTCGCCGGGACAGGGGGCCGAGCAGTACTTC.

This clonotype has a handful of counts. This chain links TRBV5-6 with TRBJ2-1, with D uncertain. The CDR3 totals 14 residues. Between the trimmed V and J ends, which lost 2 bases and 9 bases, there was a span of 15 bases. CDR1 SGHDT and CDR2 YYEEEE come from the germline V gene. CDR3 bases: TGTGCCAGCAGCTTCTACCGTCGAAGTCGTGAGCAGTTCTTC. Protein: CASSFYRRSREQFF.

The rearrangement joins TRBV18 to TRBJ1-5; D uncertain. The V end was cut by 2 bases, the J end by 8 bases, with 13 bases between. The CDR3 consists of 14 residues. The V gene's germline CDR1 is KGHSH and CDR2 LQKENI. CDR3: CASSPVDGREPQHF. CDR3 in DNA: TGTGCCAGCTCACCAGTGGACGGACGGGAGCCCCAGCATTTT.

The sample holds a few counts of this clonotype. This chain uses TRBV4-1 with TRBJ2-3; the match to TRBD2 covers 9 bases. Germline trimming cut 4 bases from V and 3 bases from J; bases unmatched to any gene: 8. The CDR3 has 16 amino acids. Germline CDR1 reads MGHRA; CDR2 reads YSYEKL. CDR3 sequence reads: CASSPTPSGVTDTQYF. CDR3 DNA: TGCGCCAGCAGCCCTACCCCTAGCGGGGTGACAGATACGCAGTATTTT.

There are many counts of this clonotype. The chain couples TRBV7-2 to TRBJ2-1, with a tentative D call TRBD2 (6 bases). CDR1 is SGHTA and CDR2 is FQGNSA in the germline V gene. This CDR3 is 16 amino acids long. Trimming shortened V by 0 bases and J by 2 bases, and 11 bases separated the two germline ends. CDR3 sequence (DNA): TGTGCCAGCAGCTTAGCTAGCGGCGGTCCCTACAATGAGCAGTTCTTC. The encoded protein is CASSLASGGPYNEQFF.

V gene TRBV20-1 combines with J gene TRBJ2-7; D possibly corresponds to TRBD1 (5 bases). Germline loops: CDR1 DFQATT, CDR2 SNEGSKA (reference sequence). The CDR3 loop spans 15 amino acids. Trimming took 3 bases from V and 3 from J, leaving 18 bases between them. CDR3 protein: CSARAKDKINYEQYF. The CDR3 DNA reads as TGCAGTGCTAGGGCTAAGGACAAAATTAACTACGAGCAGTACTTC.

The J gene is TRBJ2-7, the V gene TRBV27; 12 bases fit TRBD2. Germline CDR1 reads MNHEY; CDR2 reads SMNVEV (reference sequence). The ends lost 6 bases at V and 6 bases at J; junction bases unmatched: 9. This CDR3 is built from 15 residues. CDR3 protein: CASSHILAGGSEQYF. CDR3 in DNA: TGTGCCAGCAGCCACATACTAGCGGGAGGTTCCGAGCAGTACTTC.

This chain joins TRBV7-3 and TRBJ2-1, with 11 bases identical to TRBD2. CDR1 is SGHTA and CDR2 is FQGTGA in the germline V gene. CDR3 length: 16 amino acids. V dropped 3 bases and J dropped 6; count of bases not matched to a gene: 7. The CDR3 DNA sequence: TGTGCCAGCAGCTTTATAGCGGGAGGGAGGTCCAATGAGCAGTTCTTC. It specifies CASSFIAGGRSNEQFF.

This chain links TRBV7-3 with TRBJ2-1; 8 nucleotides line up with TRBD2. From germline, CDR1 is SGHTA and CDR2 FQGTGA. V was clipped by 5 bases and J by 6 bases; unmatched bases: 9. The CDR3 loop spans 15 amino acids. CDR3 in DNA: TGTGCCAGCAGCCCCCAGCGGGAGAGGGTCAATGAGCAGTTCTTC. Translated: CASSPQRERVNEQFF.

For this clonotype: The CDR3 carries no conserved terminal phenylalanine or tryptophan, so it likely arises from a read error. This chain connects TRBV9 to TRBJ2-7; perhaps TRBD1 as D (5 bases). Gene TRBJ2-5 matches the end of the DNA better, so the J call may be wrong. The length of the CDR3 is 13 residues. The V gene's germline CDR1 is SGDLS and CDR2 YYNGEE. CDR3 bases: TGTGCCAGCAGCGTAGGACAGTTAGAGACCCAGTACTGC. It yields the protein CASSVGQLETQYC.

In its sample, this clonotype was seen a few times. This rearrangement joins TRBV11-2 to TRBJ2-7; TRBD2 matches at 8 bases. This CDR3 has 14 residues. In germline, CDR1 is SGHAT, CDR2 FQNNGV. The ends lost 3 bases at V and 3 bases at J; junction bases unmatched: 4. CDR3 nucleotides: TGTGCCAGCAGCTTTTGGCGGGAGGACTACGAGCAGTACTTC. This translates into CASSFWREDYEQYF.

About this clonotype itself: Since a much larger clone is just one base distant, this may be a read error. This rearrangement joins TRBV20-1 to TRBJ2-5, with TRBD1 as a possible D gene (6 bases). The CDR3 contains 12 residues. Germline V CDR1 and CDR2: DFQATT, SNEGSKA (reference sequence). The DNA of the CDR3 is TGCAGTGCTCTGGACAGACAAGAGACCCGGTACTTC. This gives the protein CSALDRQETRYF.

The V call is TRBV6-5, the J call TRBJ2-5; D perhaps matches TRBD1 (6 bases). Deletions cut 0 bases from V and 5 bases from J, with 10 bases between. Germline CDR1 and CDR2: MNHEY and SVGAGI. CDR3 size: 14 residues. The CDR3 bases are TGTGCCAGCAGTTACTCGACAGGCTGGGAGACCCAGTACTTC. Protein: CASSYSTGWETQYF.

The DNA for the CDR3 is TGTGCCAGCAGCTTAGGTTCCAGGGCGCAGTACTTC. This sequence encodes CASSLGSRAQYF. This chain uses TRBV7-2 with TRBJ2-5; tentatively, D is TRBD1 (5 bases). This CDR3 has 12 amino acids. Germline V CDR1 and CDR2: SGHTA, FQGNSA. The V and J ends lost 1 base and 11 bases respectively, with 11 bases between them.

This clonotype was recorded a few times. V gene TRBV5-5 combines with J gene TRBJ1-1; 9 bases map to TRBD1. V shed 0 bases and J 0 bases; nucleotides not matched to a gene: 12. CDR3 size: 19 residues. CDR1 SGHKS and CDR2 YYEKEE come from the germline V gene (reference sequence). DNA for the CDR3: TGTGCCAGCAGCTTGGCCGCTACAGGGGGCCTACTAATGAACACTGAAGCTTTCTTT. Translation: CASSLAATGGLLMNTEAFF.

This chain links TRBV14 with TRBJ2-7, with 7 positions matching TRBD1. Trimming removed 2 bases from V and 7 bases from J; junction bases left unmatched: 11. CDR1 is SGHDN and CDR2 is FVKESK in the germline V gene. The CDR3 totals 15 residues. In DNA, the CDR3 is TGTGCCAGCAGCCAAAAAGGGGGCCTACCTCTGGAGCAGTACTTC. Amino acids: CASSQKGGLPLEQYF.